Below, one T cell receptor (beta chain) is given with its context. The clone's antigen remains unknown. The input lacks base qualities; no much larger clone sits a single base away. V is pruned by 2 bases and J by 0 bases, leaving 6 bases of the junction without a gene match. The cysteine opens and the phenylalanine closes a CDR3 of 16 amino acids. The kept DNA is CDR3 alone, 48 bases in frame from the first base. From the germline V gene, CDR1 is SGHDT and CDR2 is YYEEEE. This entry belongs to a study of CD4 T cells in lung cancer (dated by TCRdb to the late 2010s). Turning to the overall study: The study screened blood T cells of NSCLC patients for responses to candidate mutation-encoded neoepitopes and isolated neoantigen-specific CD4+ T-cell clones and TCRs. Several patients undergoing curative-intent resections for stage I-III non-small cell lung cancer provided the tumor and non-adjacent lung tissue. The patients who underwent resection had lung adenocarcinoma or squamous cell carcinoma, were aged 60 to 69 when blood was donated, and were mostly former smokers. Treatments the patients had received before donating blood included platinum chemotherapy, and some of the patients were given nivolumab or pembrolizumab. Deep sequencing of TCRB was used to follow the frequency of neoantigen-specific clonotypes in tumor resections, non-adjacent lung and cultured T-cell products. General study outcomes and caveats: Some blood-derived responses might reflect in vitro priming of naive T cells or cross-reactivity rather than memory responses to the cancer.

The library was generated by the immunoSEQ multiplex PCR assay. DNA was isolated with Qiagen DNeasy or QIAamp micro DNA kits and TCRB sequenced with the Adaptive Biotechnology human TCRB sequencing kit. An Illumina MiSeq was used to sequence the TCRB libraries. In the original analysis: The kit provider's software was used to analyze TCRB sequence data, and Fisher's exact test was used to test clonotype templates for tumor enrichment. Drawn from immuneACCESS, this table holds only the in-frame rearrangements with V and J called that TCRdb kept. Clones are partly lost; checked studies trace under half to an unresolved V gene and leave the rest unexplained. V, J and clone size were drawn from that table, and D and trimming were deduced from the DNA. The sample contains some 9,600 clones, around two thirds of them found a single time. 15% to 19% of the sample is in the top ten clones. Non-adjacent lung tissue was collected from the same resection as far as possible from the malignant lesion, at least 3 cm away.

The chain couples TRBV5-6 to TRBJ2-3; 7 bases in the junction line up with TRBD2. The TCR originated in a man in his 60s with non-small cell lung cancer. Input material: normal lung tissue taken away from the tumor. CDR3 loop: CASSFPSSGSTDTQYF. The DNA sequence reads TGTGCCAGCAGCTTCCCCTCTAGCGGCAGCACAGATACGCAGTATTTT.